The rows below give T cell receptor beta chains drawn from one sample of a study of CD8+ T cells in alopecia areata. Produced via immunoSEQ multiplex PCR; TCRdb's table is partial and in-frame only. The profile covers approximately 280,000 clones, with 58% appearing a single time and approximately 1.8% taken by the ten largest. Sequenced here: CD4+ T cells sorted from blood, sampled at week 24, from a patient treated with tofacitinib. Receptors were obtained from a human donor with alopecia areata. Both conserved end residues are trimmed from each CDR3.

TRBJ1-5 TRBV28 ASSSSSGTGTNQPQH
TRBJ1-2 TRBV29-1 SVENRDRVHGYT
TRBJ2-5 TRBV5-6 ASSLWGRGSVETQY
TRBJ2-6 TRBV7-9 ASSLAMSSGANVLT
TRBJ2-3 TRBV7-9 ASSLVGWTDTQY
TRBJ1-5 TRBV30 AWSVAGSNQPQH
TRBJ2-2 TRBV7-8 ASSLLRGGQNTGELF
TRBJ2-7 TRBV10-3 ASVPGQGAYEQY
TRBJ1-2 TRBV7-9 ASSLAGRANYGYT
TRBJ2-7 TRBV15 ATSRRTVYEQY
TRBJ1-4 TRBV29-1 SGATPQGGNEKLF
TRBJ2-1 TRBV5-6 ASSLEPTSGPYNEQF
TRBJ1-1 TRBV29-1 SVRRTRMNTEAF
TRBJ2-3 TRBV4-2 ASSHLDADTQY
TRBJ2-5 TRBV5-1 ASSERGEETQY
TRBJ2-7 TRBV28 ASSSPGAGAWGSYEQY
TRBJ1-2 TRBV7-9 ASSAEYARYGYT
TRBJ1-2 TRBV9 ASTGTGLHYGYT
TRBJ2-5 TRBV5-1 ASSPTGDQETQY
TRBJ2-7 TRBV7-2 ASTLDSYEQY
TRBJ1-2 TRBV5-1 ASSLEHRGHGYT
TRBJ2-5 TRBV28 ASSNQETQY
TRBJ2-1 TRBV5-5 ASSFASSYNEQF
TRBJ1-2 TRBV11-1 ASSSDGYGYT
TRBJ2-1 TRBV5-1 ASSLGDRVNNEQF
TRBJ1-2 TRBV6-1 ASSEGQGRDYGYT
TRBJ2-4 TRBV6-5 ASSRTVAKNIQY
TRBJ1-2 TRBV9 ASSPYRADYGYT
TRBJ2-7 TRBV30 AWSDEGLAEQY
TRBJ2-2 TRBV2 ASSVSQGDTGELF
TRBJ1-2 TRBV4-1 ASSFPAGENNYGYT
TRBJ1-2 TRBV28 ASHAGTDRRDT
TRBJ1-2 TRBV27 ASSSPTGTGYT
TRBJ1-5 TRBV28 ASSSPTGNQPQH
TRBJ2-5 TRBV29-1 SVGHQLGETQY
TRBJ2-2 TRBV7-9 ASSFYRGNTGELF
TRBJ2-7 TRBV25-1 ASSERADPGLDEQY
TRBJ1-1 TRBV29-1 SVGGIMNTEAF
TRBJ1-1 TRBV29-1 SVEDPGTEAF
TRBJ2-7 TRBV27 ASSLGATGNYEQY
TRBJ1-4 TRBV7-2 ASSLALQTPNEKLF
TRBJ1-4 TRBV29-1 SVEVQDEKLF